The 13 T cell receptor beta chains in this list originate from one sample, sequenced in a study of T cells in Graves' hyperthyroidism and ophthalmopathy. Amplification of TCR beta CDR3 regions used RNA as the template. HTBI primers drove first-round RT-PCR of the TCR CDR3. TCRdb reanalysed the multiplex PCR reads using MiXCR and keeps one entry per CDR3 protein. Of about 300,000 distinct CDR3 sequences in the sample, around 15% were seen once. Input material: blood. These receptors were collected from a woman in her forties with Graves' hyperthyroidism.

This clonotype was seen at least ten times. The chain is built from TRBV12-5 and TRBJ2-2; unclear D gene. Per the germline V gene, CDR1 is LGHNT and CDR2 is FRNRAP. The CDR3 covers 16 residues. V lost 4 bases and J 6 bases, leaving 18 bases between the germline ends. This CDR3 reads CASGSALFQQPGELFF. DNA of the CDR3: TGTGCTAGTGGTTCAGCCCTATTTCAGCAACCCGGGGAGCTGTTTTTT.

This clonotype has just a few counts. The gene calls are TRBV20-1 and TRBJ2-3; TRBD2 might be the D (5 bases). The ends were cut back, 1 base at V and 3 bases at J, with 14 bases in the middle. The CDR3 extends over 15 amino acids. Germline values: CDR1 DFQATT, CDR2 SNEGSKA (reference sequence). DNA of the CDR3: TGCAGTGCTAGAGCCGCGGAGCGGCTGACAGATACGCAGTATTTT. This sequence encodes CSARAAERLTDTQYF.

This clonotype was counted ten times or more. This rearrangement joins TRBV5-5 to TRBJ1-5, with TRBD1 identical over 8 bases. From germline, CDR1 is SGHKS and CDR2 YYEKEE (reference sequence). The trim removed 9 bases at V and 3 bases at J, leaving 14 bases unmatched. This CDR3 has 16 residues. The CDR3 reads CAKPHPGQAPNQPQHF. CDR3 coding DNA: TGTGCCAAGCCCCACCCGGGACAGGCCCCCAATCAGCCCCAGCATTTT.

This clonotype occurred a few times. The V gene is TRBV27, the J gene TRBJ2-3, with D possibly being TRBD1 or TRBD2 (5 bases each). The V end was cut by 4 bases, the J end by 1 base, with 15 bases between. Germline-derived CDR1 and CDR2 are MNHEY and SMNVEV (reference sequence). The CDR3 extends over 16 amino acids. This CDR3 reads CASSSTFRGGTDTQYF. CDR3 DNA sequence: TGTGCCAGCAGTTCCACCTTTCGGGGCGGCACAGATACGCAGTATTTT.

The V gene is TRBV14, the J gene TRBJ1-1, with 10 bases fitting TRBD1. CDR3 length: 15 amino acids. CDR1 SGHDN and CDR2 FVKESK come from the germline V gene. Trimming cost V 4 bases and J 6 bases; bases outside gene matches: 8. As DNA, the CDR3 is TGTGCCAGCAGCCCCGCCGGGACAGGGGCTGCTGAAGCTTTCTTT. The encoded protein is CASSPAGTGAAEAFF.

This clonotype was found a few times. A much larger clone differs by one base, so this may be a read error. The V gene is TRBV2, the J gene TRBJ1-2, with no clear D. This CDR3 has 11 residues. Per the germline V gene, CDR1 is SNHLY and CDR2 is FYNNEI. Trimming removed 11 bases at V and 5 bases at J, with 12 bases between. CDR3 sequence: CAGTEKYGYTF. CDR3 DNA sequence: TGTGCCGGCACGGAAAAATATGGCTACACCTTC.

This clonotype was detected only a few times. A much larger clone differs by one base, so this may be a read error. V usage is TRBV2 and J usage is TRBJ1-1, with D uncertain. Trimming cost V 7 bases and J 1 base, with 13 bases left between them. Germline assignment: CDR1 SNHLY and CDR2 FYNNEI. The CDR3 is made up of 14 amino acids. CDR3 nucleotide sequence: TGTGCCAGCATCCTCGGTGCCGGGAACACTGAAGCTTTCTTT. Encoded protein: CASILGAGNTEAFF.

In its sample, this clonotype was seen many times. V gene TRBV3-1 combines with J gene TRBJ1-2; D is uncertain. Germline values: CDR1 LGHDT, CDR2 YNNKEL (reference sequence). The length of the CDR3 is 15 residues. Trimming shortened V by 0 bases and J by 4 bases, and 12 bases separated the two germline ends. CDR3 DNA sequence: TGTGCCAGCAGCCAAGATCGAAACAGCGCCTATGGCTACACCTTC. This sequence encodes CASSQDRNSAYGYTF. The full variable domain, completed using reference TRBV3-1 and TRBJ1-2, is DTAVSQTPKYLVTQMGNDKSIKCEQNLGHDTMYWYKQDSKKFLKIMFSYNNKELIINETVPNRFSPKSPDKAHLNLHINSLELGDSAVYFCASSQDRNSAYGYTFGSGTRLTVV.

This clonotype was recorded a few times. The chain has TRBV20-1 and TRBJ2-1; 8 positions agree with TRBD1. CDR3 length: 14 residues. Germline CDR1 and CDR2: DFQATT and SNEGSKA (reference sequence). The J segment lost 7 bases and the V segment lost 6 bases, leaving 11 bases of the junction unmatched. The CDR3 is CSAKRDRGINEQFF. CDR3 nucleotide sequence: TGCAGTGCAAAGCGCGACAGGGGAATTAATGAGCAGTTCTTC.

As concerns this clonotype: One base away lies a much larger clone, so this may be a sequencing read error. The V call is TRBV28, the J call TRBJ2-5, with no clear D. Germline V gene sequence: CDR1 MDHEN, CDR2 SYDVKM. This CDR3 is 17 amino acids long. The CDR3 sequence: CAGSSQLVQREGETQYF. CDR3 DNA: TGTGCCGGCAGTTCGCAGCTGGTTCAGCGAGAAGGGGAGACCCAGTACTTC.

The rearrangement links TRBV7-2 to TRBJ1-1, with D unclear. V was trimmed by 0 bases and J by 0 bases, leaving 11 bases between them. This CDR3 has 16 residues. The V gene's germline CDR1 is SGHTA and CDR2 FQGNSA. This chain's CDR3 is CASSLATTFMNTEAFF. The CDR3 DNA reads as TGTGCCAGCAGCTTAGCGACCACCTTCATGAACACTGAAGCTTTCTTT.

This clonotype appeared many times. CDR3 sequence (DNA): TGTGCCAGCAGTGAACAGGGATTAGGGAACACTGAAGCTTTCTTT. Its translation is CASSEQGLGNTEAFF. This rearrangement joins TRBV6-1 to TRBJ1-1, with a possible D match to TRBD1 (5 bases). This CDR3 has 15 residues. With 2 bases removed from V and 1 base from J, the gap between germline ends came to 11 bases. Per germline, CDR1 MNHNS and CDR2 SASEGT.

There are many counts of this clonotype. V and J are TRBV15 and TRBJ1-5; 7 bases agree with TRBD1. Trimming cost V 3 bases and J 1 base; bases outside gene matches: 9. Germline values: CDR1 LNHNV, CDR2 YYDKDF (reference sequence). The CDR3 spans 17 residues. The CDR3 bases are TGTGCCACCAGCAGGGCTGTTGGGACAGTCAGCAATCAGCCCCAGCATTTT. It is translated as CATSRAVGTVSNQPQHF.